The clone carrying this TCR beta chain was observed a handful of times. Its cognate antigen is unknown. The sample originates from a study of Tregs in tolerant kidney transplant recipients. The germline CDR1 and CDR2 sequences are SGHVS and FNYEAQ. The V gene end was trimmed by 5 bases and the J gene end by 5 bases; junction bases not matched to a gene: 13. This CDR3 is 16 amino acids long. Findings and limits, study-wide: Findings come from small patient numbers and require larger validation.

Data came from immunoSEQ multiplex PCR; TCRdb stores just in-frame clones and leaves some out. The sample includes about 4,800 clones, almost 40% of them seen just once. This sequence joins TRBV7-6 and TRBJ2-7; 9 bases map to TRBD1. The sequenced sample was CD8+ T cells from blood cultured with allogeneic cells. The clonotype was recovered from a human donor in good health. For the CDR3, the DNA is TGTGCCAGCAGCCTTCTCACCGGGACAGGGAGGCACGAGCAGTACTTC. It encodes CASSLLTGTGRHEQYF.